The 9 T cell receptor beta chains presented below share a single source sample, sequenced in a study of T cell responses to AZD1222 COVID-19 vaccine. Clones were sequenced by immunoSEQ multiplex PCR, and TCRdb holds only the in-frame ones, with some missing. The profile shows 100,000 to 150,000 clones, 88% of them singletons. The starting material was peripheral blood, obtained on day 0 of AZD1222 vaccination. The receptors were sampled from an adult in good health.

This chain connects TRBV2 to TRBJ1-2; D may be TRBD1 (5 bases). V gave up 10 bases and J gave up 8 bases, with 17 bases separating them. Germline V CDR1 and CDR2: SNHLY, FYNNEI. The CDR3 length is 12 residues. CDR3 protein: CATLQAPRGYTF. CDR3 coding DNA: TGTGCCACCCTACAGGCCCCTAGGGGCTACACCTTC.

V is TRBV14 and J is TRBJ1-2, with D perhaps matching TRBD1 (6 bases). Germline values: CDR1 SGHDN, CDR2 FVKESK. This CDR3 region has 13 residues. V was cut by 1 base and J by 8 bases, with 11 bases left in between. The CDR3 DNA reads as TGTGCCAGCAGCCAAGTAGGGGGGCAGGGCTACACCTTC. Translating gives CASSQVGGQGYTF.

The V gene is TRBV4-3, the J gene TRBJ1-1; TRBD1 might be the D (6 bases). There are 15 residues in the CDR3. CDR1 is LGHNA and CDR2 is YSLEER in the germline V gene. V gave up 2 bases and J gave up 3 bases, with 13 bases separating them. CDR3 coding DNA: TGCGCCAGCAGCCAACTAGCGGGGGGCGACACTGAAGCTTTCTTT. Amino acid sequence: CASSQLAGGDTEAFF.

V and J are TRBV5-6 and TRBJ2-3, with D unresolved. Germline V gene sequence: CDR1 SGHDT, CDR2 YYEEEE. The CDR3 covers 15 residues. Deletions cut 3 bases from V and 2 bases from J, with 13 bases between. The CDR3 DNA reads TGTGCCAGCAGCTCCCCCCCGGGTCTCACAGATACGCAGTATTTT. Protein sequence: CASSSPPGLTDTQYF. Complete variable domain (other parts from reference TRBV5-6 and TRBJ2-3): DAGVTQSPTHLIKTRGQQVTLRCSPKSGHDTVSWYQQALGQGPQFIFQYYEEEERQRGNFPDRFSGHQFPNYSSELNVNALLLGDSALYLCASSSPPGLTDTQYFGPGTRLTVL.

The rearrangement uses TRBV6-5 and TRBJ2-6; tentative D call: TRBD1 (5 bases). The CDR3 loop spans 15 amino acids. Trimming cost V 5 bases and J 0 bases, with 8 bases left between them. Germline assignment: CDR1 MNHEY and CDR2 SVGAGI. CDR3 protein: CASSPTASGANVLTF. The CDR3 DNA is TGTGCCAGCAGTCCGACAGCCTCTGGGGCCAACGTCCTGACTTTC.

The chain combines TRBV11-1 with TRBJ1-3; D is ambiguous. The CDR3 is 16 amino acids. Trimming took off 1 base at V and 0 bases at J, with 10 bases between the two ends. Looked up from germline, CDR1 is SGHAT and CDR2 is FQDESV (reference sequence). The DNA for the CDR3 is TGTGCCAGCAGCTTAGGCGTCCAGAGCTCTGGAAACACCATATATTTT. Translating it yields CASSLGVQSSGNTIYF.

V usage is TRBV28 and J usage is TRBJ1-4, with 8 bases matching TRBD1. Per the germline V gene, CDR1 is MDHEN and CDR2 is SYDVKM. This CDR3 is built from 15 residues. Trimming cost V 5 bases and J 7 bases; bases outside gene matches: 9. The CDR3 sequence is CASSPRTGLVEKLFF. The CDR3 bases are TGTGCCAGCAGTCCCCGGACAGGGCTAGTTGAAAAACTGTTTTTT.

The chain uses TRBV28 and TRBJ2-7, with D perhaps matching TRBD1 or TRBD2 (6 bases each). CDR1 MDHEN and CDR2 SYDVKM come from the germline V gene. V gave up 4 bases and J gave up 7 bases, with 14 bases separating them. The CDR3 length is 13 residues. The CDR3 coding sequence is TGTGCCAGCAGTTCCGGGGGCACTAGAGAGCAGTACTTC. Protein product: CASSSGGTREQYF.

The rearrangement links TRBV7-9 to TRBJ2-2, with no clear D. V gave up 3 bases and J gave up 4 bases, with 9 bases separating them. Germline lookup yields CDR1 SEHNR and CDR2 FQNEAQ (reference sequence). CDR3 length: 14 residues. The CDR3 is CASSFRQLTGELFF. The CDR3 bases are TGTGCCAGCAGCTTTAGGCAGCTCACCGGGGAGCTGTTTTTT. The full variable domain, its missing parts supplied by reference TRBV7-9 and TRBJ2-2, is DTGVSQNPRHKITKRGQNVTFRCDPISEHNRLYWYRQTLGQGPEFLTYFQNEAQLEKSRLLSDRFSAERPKGSFSTLEIQRTEQGDSAMYLCASSFRQLTGELFFGEGSRLTVL.